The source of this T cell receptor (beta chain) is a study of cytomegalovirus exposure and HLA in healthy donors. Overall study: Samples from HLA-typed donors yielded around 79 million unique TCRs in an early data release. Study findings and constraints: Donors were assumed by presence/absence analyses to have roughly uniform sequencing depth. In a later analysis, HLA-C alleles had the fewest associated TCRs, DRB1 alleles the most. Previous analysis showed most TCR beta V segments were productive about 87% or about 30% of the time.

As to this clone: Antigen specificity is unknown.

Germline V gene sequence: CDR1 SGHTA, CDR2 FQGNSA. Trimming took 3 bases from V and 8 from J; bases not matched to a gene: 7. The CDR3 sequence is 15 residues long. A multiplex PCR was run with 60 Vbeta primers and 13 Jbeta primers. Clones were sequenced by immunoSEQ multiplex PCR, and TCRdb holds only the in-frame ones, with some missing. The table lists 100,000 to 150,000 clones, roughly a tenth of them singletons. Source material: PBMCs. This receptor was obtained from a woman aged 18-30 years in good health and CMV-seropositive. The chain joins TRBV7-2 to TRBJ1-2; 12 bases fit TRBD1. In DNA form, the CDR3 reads TGTGCCAGCAGCTTGTCCGGGACAGGGGGCGCAGGCTACACCTTC. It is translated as CASSLSGTGGAGYTF.